This TCR beta chain was profiled in a study of cytomegalovirus exposure and HLA in healthy donors. For the study at large: Early on, a data release was issued that held 85 million to 95 million unique TCRs from HLA-typed donors.

PCR employed 60 Vbeta and 13 Jbeta primers. Sequencing was performed with immunoSEQ multiplex PCR; in TCRdb, only in-frame clones are kept and a portion is missing. The sample carries approximately 150,000 clones, 82% recorded once. Findings of the study overall: A few of the chains that were CMV-associated were confirmed in vitro to be specific for CMV antigens.

The CDR3 is 14 amino acids. V lost 2 bases, J lost 0 bases, and 8 bases lay in between. In germline, CDR1 is SGDLS, CDR2 YYNGEE. To note about this clone: What it binds is unknown.

The rearrangement joins TRBV9 to TRBJ1-2, with a tentative D call TRBD1 (5 bases). The sequence came from a male donor in good health and CMV-seronegative. The specimen sequenced was PBMCs. CDR3 nucleotide sequence: TGTGCCAGCAGCGTTTCAGGGACTAACTATGGCTACACCTTC. Translated: CASSVSGTNYGYTF.